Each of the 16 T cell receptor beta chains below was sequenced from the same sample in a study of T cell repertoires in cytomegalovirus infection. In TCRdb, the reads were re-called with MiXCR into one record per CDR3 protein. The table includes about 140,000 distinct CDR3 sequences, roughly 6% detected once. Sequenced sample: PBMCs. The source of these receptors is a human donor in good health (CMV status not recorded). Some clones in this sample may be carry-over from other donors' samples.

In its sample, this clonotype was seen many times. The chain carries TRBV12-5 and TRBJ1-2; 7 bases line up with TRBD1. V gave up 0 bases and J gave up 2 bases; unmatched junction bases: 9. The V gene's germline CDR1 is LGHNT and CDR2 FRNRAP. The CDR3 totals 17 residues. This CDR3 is CASGLVLSTGQNYGYTF. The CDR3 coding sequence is TGTGCTAGTGGTTTGGTCCTCTCGACAGGGCAAAACTATGGCTACACCTTC.

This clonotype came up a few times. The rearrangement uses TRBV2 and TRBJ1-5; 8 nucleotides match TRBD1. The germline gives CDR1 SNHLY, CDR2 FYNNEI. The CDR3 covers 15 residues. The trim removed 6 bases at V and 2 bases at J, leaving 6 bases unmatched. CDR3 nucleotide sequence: TGTGCCAGCAGGGACAGGGCCCTAGGCAATCAGCCCCAGCATTTT. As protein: CASRDRALGNQPQHF.

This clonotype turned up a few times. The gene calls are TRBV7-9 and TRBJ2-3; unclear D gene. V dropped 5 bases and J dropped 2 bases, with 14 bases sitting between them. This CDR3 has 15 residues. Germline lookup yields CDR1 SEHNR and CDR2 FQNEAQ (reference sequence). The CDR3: CASSPPGSLTDTQYF. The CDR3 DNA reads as TGTGCCAGCAGCCCACCCGGCAGTCTCACAGATACGCAGTATTTT.

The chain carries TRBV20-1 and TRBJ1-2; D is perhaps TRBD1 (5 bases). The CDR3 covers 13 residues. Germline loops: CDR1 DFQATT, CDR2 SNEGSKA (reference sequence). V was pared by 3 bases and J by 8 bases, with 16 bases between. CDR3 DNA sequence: TGCAGTGCTAGTCCCGGCGGGGCAGGAGGCTACACCTTC. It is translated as CSASPGGAGGYTF.

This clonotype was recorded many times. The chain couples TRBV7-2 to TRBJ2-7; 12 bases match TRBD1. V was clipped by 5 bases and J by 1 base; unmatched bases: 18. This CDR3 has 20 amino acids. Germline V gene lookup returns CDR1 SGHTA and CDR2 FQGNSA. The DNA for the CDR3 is TGTGCCAGCAGCCGGAAAAGTTGGGGACAGGGGGCTAATCCTTCCTACGAGCAGTACTTC. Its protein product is CASSRKSWGQGANPSYEQYF. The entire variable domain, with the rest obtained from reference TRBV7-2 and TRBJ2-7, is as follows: GAGVSQSPSNKVTEKGKDVELRCDPISGHTALYWYRQSLGQGLEFLIYFQGNSAPDKSGLPSDRFSAERTGGSVSTLTIQRTQQEDSAVYLCASSRKSWGQGANPSYEQYFGPGTRLTVT.

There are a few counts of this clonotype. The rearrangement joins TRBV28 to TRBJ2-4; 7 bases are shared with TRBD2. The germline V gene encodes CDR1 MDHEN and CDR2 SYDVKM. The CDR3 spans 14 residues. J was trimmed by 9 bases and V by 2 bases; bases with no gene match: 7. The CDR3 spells CASSLGWGGGIQYF. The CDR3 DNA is TGTGCCAGCAGTTTAGGTTGGGGGGGAGGCATTCAGTACTTC. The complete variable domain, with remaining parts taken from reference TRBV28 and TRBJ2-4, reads DVKVTQSSRYLVKRTGEKVFLECVQDMDHENMFWYRQDPGLGLRLIYFSYDVKMKEKGDIPEGYSVSREKKERFSLILESASTNQTSMYLCASSLGWGGGIQYFGAGTRLSVL.

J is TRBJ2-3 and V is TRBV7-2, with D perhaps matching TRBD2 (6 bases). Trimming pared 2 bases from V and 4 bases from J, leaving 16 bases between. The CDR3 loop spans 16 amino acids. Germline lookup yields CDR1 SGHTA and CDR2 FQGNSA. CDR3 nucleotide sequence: TGTGCCAGCAGCTTAAGTCAGGGACTCCTGGCAGATACGCAGTATTTT. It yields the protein CASSLSQGLLADTQYF. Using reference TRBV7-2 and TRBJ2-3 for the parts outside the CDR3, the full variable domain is GAGVSQSPSNKVTEKGKDVELRCDPISGHTALYWYRQSLGQGLEFLIYFQGNSAPDKSGLPSDRFSAERTGGSVSTLTIQRTQQEDSAVYLCASSLSQGLLADTQYFGPGTRLTVL.

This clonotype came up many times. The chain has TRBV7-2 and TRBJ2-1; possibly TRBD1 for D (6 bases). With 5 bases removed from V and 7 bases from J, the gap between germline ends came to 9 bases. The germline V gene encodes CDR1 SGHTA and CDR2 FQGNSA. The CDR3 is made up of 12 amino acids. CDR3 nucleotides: TGTGCCAGCAGCGTACAGGGAAATGAGCAGTTCTTC. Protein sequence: CASSVQGNEQFF.

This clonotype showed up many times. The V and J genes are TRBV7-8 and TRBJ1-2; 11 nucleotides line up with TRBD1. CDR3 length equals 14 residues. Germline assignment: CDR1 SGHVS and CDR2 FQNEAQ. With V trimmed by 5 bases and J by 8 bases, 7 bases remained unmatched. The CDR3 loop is CASSPPGQGGGYTF. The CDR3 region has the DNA TGTGCCAGCAGCCCCCCGGGACAGGGGGGCGGCTACACCTTC.

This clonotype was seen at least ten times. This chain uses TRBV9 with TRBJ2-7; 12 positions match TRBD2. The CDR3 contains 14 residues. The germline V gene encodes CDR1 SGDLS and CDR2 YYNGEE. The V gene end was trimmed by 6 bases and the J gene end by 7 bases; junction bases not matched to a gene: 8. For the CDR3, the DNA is TGTGCCAGCAATGACGGACTAGCGGGGCATGAGCAGTACTTC. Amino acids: CASNDGLAGHEQYF.

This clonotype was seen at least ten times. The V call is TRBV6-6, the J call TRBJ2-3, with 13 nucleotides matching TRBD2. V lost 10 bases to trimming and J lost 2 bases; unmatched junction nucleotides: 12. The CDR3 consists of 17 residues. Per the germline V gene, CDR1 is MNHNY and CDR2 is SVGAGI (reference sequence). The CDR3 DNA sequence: TGTGCCACCACGACCGGGACTAGCGGGGTTCACACAGATACGCAGTATTTT. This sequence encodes CATTTGTSGVHTDTQYF.

As DNA, the CDR3 is TGCAGTGCTAGAAAGCTAATGAACACTGAAGCTTTCTTT. Its translation: CSARKLMNTEAFF. This rearrangement joins TRBV20-1 to TRBJ1-1, with D unresolved. This CDR3 comprises 13 residues. The V end was cut by 2 bases, the J end by 0 bases, with 7 bases between. CDR1 is DFQATT, CDR2 SNEGSKA, per germline (reference sequence).

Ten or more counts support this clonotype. The CDR3 is CASSARGAGSQPQHF. The CDR3 DNA reads TGTGCCAGCAGCGCCCGTGGGGCGGGCTCTCAGCCCCAGCATTTT. The chain carries TRBV7-6 and TRBJ1-5, with D perhaps TRBD1 (5 bases). CDR3 length: 15 residues. In germline, CDR1 is SGHVS, CDR2 FNYEAQ. V lost 5 bases, J lost 6 bases, and 17 bases lay in between.

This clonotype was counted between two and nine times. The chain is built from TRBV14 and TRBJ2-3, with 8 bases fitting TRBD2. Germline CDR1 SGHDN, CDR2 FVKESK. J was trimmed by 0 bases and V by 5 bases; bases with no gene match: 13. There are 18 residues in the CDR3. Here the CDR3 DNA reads TGTGCCAGCAGCTATGGAGGGGTAGCGGGGTGGAGCACAGATACGCAGTATTTT. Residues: CASSYGGVAGWSTDTQYF.

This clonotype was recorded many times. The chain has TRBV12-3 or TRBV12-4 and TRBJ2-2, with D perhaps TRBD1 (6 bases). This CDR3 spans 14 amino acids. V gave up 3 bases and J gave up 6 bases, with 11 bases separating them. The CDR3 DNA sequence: TGTGCCAGCAGTTTGGGGGCGCAGTCCGGGGAGCTGTTTTTT. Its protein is CASSLGAQSGELFF.

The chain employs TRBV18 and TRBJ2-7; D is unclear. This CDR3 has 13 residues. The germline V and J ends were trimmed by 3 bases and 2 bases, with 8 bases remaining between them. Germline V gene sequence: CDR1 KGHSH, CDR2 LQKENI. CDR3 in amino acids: CASSPEIAYEQYF. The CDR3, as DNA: TGTGCCAGCTCACCGGAAATAGCCTACGAGCAGTACTTC. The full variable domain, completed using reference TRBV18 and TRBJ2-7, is NAGVMQNPRHLVRRRGQEARLRCSPMKGHSHVYWYRQLPEEGLKFMVYLQKENIIDESGMPKERFSAEFPKEGPSILRIQQVVRGDSAAYFCASSPEIAYEQYFGPGTRLTVT.